What follows describes a single TCR beta chain. CDR1 and CDR2 (germline): SEHNR, FQNEAQ (reference sequence). The CDR3 extends over 15 amino acids. Via 5' RACE with UMI labels, TRB cDNA libraries were prepared. TCRdb reprocessed the 5' RACE reads, keeping one entry per CDR3 protein, no DNA. Listed are fewer than 95,000 distinct CDR3 sequences; over 1.5% falls within the top ten. The sample belongs to a study of CXCR3-negative and CXCR3-positive naive CD8 T cells. Across the study: Overall TRB read output was 120 million to 150 million, and each library contained about 1.5 +/- 0.3 million reads.

CD45RO-CCR7+CD27+CD95- defined naive CD8+ T cells. Specimen: naive CXCR3- CD8+ T cells from blood. Noted subset: CD45RO-CCR7+CD27+CD95- naive CD8+ T cells lacking CXCR3 (TNR3-). The clonotype comes from a human donor in good health. Some clones in this sample may be carry-over from other donors' samples. V and J are TRBV7-9 and TRBJ2-7; TCRdb calls TRBD2, which cannot be checked without DNA. The chain's CDR3 is CASSLVSGGNDEQYF.